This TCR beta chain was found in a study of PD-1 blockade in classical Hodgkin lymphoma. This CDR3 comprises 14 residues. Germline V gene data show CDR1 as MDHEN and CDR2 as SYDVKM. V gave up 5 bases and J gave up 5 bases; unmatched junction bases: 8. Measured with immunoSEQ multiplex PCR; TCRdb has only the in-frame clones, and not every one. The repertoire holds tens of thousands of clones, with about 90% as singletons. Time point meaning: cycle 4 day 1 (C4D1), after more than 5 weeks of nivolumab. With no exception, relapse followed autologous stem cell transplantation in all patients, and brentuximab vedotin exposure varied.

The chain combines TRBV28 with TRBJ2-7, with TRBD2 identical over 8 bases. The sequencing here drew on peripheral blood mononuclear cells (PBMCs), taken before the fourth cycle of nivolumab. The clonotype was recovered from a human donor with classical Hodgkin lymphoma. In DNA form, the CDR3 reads TGTGCCAGCAGTCCGTCGGGGGGGCCCCACGAGCAGTACTTC. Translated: CASSPSGGPHEQYF.